The 21 T cell receptor beta chains listed next were all sequenced from one sample in a study of blood T cell repertoires in COVID-19. Produced via immunoSEQ multiplex PCR; TCRdb's table is partial and in-frame only. The table records over 150,000 clones, approximately 79% of them present only once. The source material was peripheral blood. The receptors come from a woman in her 50s with acute or convalescent COVID-19.

The rearrangement joins TRBV19 to TRBJ2-3, with 16 bases matching TRBD2. V dropped 5 bases and J dropped 4; count of bases not matched to a gene: 9. The CDR3 runs 18 residues. CDR1 and CDR2 (germline): LNHDA, SQIVND (reference sequence). The CDR3 region has the DNA TGTGCCAGTAGTCCATCGGGACTAGCGGGGGGGCCCCCAGATACGCAGTATTTT. Its protein is CASSPSGLAGGPPDTQYF.

The V gene is TRBV19, the J gene TRBJ1-1, with 8 bases aligning to TRBD1. Looked up from germline, CDR1 is LNHDA and CDR2 is SQIVND (reference sequence). Trimming at V came to 7 bases and at J to 5 bases, leaving 12 bases not matched to a gene. This CDR3 contains 15 residues. The chain's CDR3 is CASTLAGGLGTEAFF. In nucleotides, the CDR3 is TGTGCCAGTACGCTGGCAGGGGGCCTCGGAACTGAAGCTTTCTTT.

The V call is TRBV28, the J call TRBJ2-7; D ambiguous. CDR3 size: 14 residues. V was trimmed by 3 bases and J by 4 bases, leaving 13 bases between them. The germline V gene has CDR1 MDHEN and CDR2 SYDVKM. As DNA, the CDR3 is TGTGCCAGCAGTTTTAATTCGGCGGTGTACGAGCAGTACTTC. This gives the protein CASSFNSAVYEQYF.

The chain has TRBV28 and TRBJ1-2, with 7 bases aligning to TRBD1. V gave up 0 bases and J gave up 5 bases; unmatched junction bases: 6. Germline lookup yields CDR1 MDHEN and CDR2 SYDVKM. The CDR3 contains 15 residues. CDR3 nucleotides: TGTGCCAGCAGTTTATGGGGGGGACAGACTTATGGCTACACCTTC. Amino acid sequence: CASSLWGGQTYGYTF.

There are a few counts of this clone. The V call is TRBV4-3, the J call TRBJ2-1, with no clear D. The CDR3 has 13 residues. Trimming removed 4 bases at V and 9 bases at J, with 13 bases between. The germline V gene has CDR1 LGHNA and CDR2 YSLEER. The CDR3 loop is CASSREKRLEQFF. For the CDR3, the DNA is TGCGCCAGCAGCCGAGAAAAGCGACTTGAGCAGTTCTTC.

This clone came up a few times. The rearrangement joins TRBV6-2 or TRBV6-3 to TRBJ1-1; maybe TRBD1 (5 bases). V shed 2 bases and J shed 1 base, with 14 bases lying between them. Germline V gene lookup returns CDR1 MNHEY and CDR2 SVGEGT. This CDR3 has 16 amino acids. The CDR3, as DNA: TGTGCCAGCAGTTACGACCGCCGCGGGGGGAACACTGAAGCTTTCTTT. It yields the protein CASSYDRRGGNTEAFF.

This clone was seen a single time. The chain uses TRBV6-5 and TRBJ1-1, with D tentatively TRBD1 (5 bases). The CDR3 runs 15 residues. Trimming stripped 6 bases from V and 1 base from J, with 15 bases between. Germline CDR1 MNHEY, CDR2 SVGAGI. The CDR3 protein is CASSQGTQQNTEAFF. In DNA, the CDR3 is TGTGCCAGCAGCCAGGGTACTCAACAGAACACTGAAGCTTTCTTT.

The chain links TRBV23-1 to TRBJ1-3, with D possibly TRBD1 on 6 matching bases. TRBV23-1 is an open reading frame, and its role is uncertain. CDR3 size: 17 residues. V lost 1 base and J 0 bases, leaving 13 bases between the germline ends. This CDR3 is CASSQWMDSNSGNTIYF. The DNA of the CDR3 is TGCGCCAGCAGTCAATGGATGGACAGTAACTCTGGAAACACCATATATTTT.

This clone was recorded a few times. The J gene is TRBJ2-1, the V gene TRBV20-1, with 8 bases that match TRBD1. Germline CDR1 DFQATT, CDR2 SNEGSKA (reference sequence). The CDR3 contains 14 residues. V lost 3 bases and J lost 13; bases outside the gene matches: 14. The CDR3 sequence is CSASPRGLSGGQFF. The CDR3, as DNA: TGCAGTGCTAGTCCCAGGGGGCTAAGTGGGGGACAGTTCTTC.

CDR3 sequence reads: CASSIVPRQGFNEQFF. CDR3 DNA sequence: TGTGCCAGTAGTATAGTTCCGAGACAGGGCTTCAATGAGCAGTTCTTC. V is TRBV19 and J is TRBJ2-1, with 7 bases aligning to TRBD1. Germline loops: CDR1 LNHDA, CDR2 SQIVND (reference sequence). The CDR3 runs to 16 residues. Unmatched junction bases numbered 9, after V lost 1 base and J lost 6 bases.

This sequence joins TRBV30 and TRBJ1-3; TRBD1 agrees at 10 bases. The germline CDR1 and CDR2 sequences are GTSNPN and SVGIG (reference sequence). V lost 2 bases, J lost 3 bases, and 7 bases stayed unmatched. The CDR3 contains 16 residues. The CDR3 is CAWSPGQGGFGNTIYF. The CDR3 DNA reads TGTGCCTGGAGTCCCGGACAGGGGGGATTTGGAAACACCATATATTTT.

The V and J genes are TRBV19 and TRBJ1-5; 10 bases align to TRBD1. This CDR3 comprises 14 residues. Per germline, CDR1 LNHDA and CDR2 SQIVND (reference sequence). Trimming cost V 7 bases and J 6 bases; bases outside gene matches: 6. CDR3 in DNA: TGTGCCAGTACCCCTGACAGGGGGCGTCAGCCCCAGCATTTT. Translating gives CASTPDRGRQPQHF.

A few counts support this clone. J is TRBJ2-7 and V is TRBV30; the D gene is possibly TRBD1 (6 bases). Germline loops: CDR1 GTSNPN, CDR2 SVGIG (reference sequence). The CDR3 loop spans 15 amino acids. Trimming took 3 bases from V and 2 from J, leaving 17 bases between them. The CDR3: CAWRAPGTPTYEQYF. In DNA, the CDR3 is TGTGCCTGGAGAGCCCCCGGGACACCCACCTACGAGCAGTACTTC.

The sample holds a few counts of this clone. V usage is TRBV6-5 and J usage is TRBJ2-3; TRBD2 matches 9 bases. V gave up 5 bases and J gave up 6 bases; unmatched junction bases: 9. Germline-derived CDR1 and CDR2 are MNHEY and SVGAGI. The CDR3 runs 15 residues. CDR3 protein: CASSISGGLSDTQYF. The CDR3 DNA reads as TGTGCCAGCAGTATTAGCGGGGGATTAAGTGATACGCAGTATTTT.

J is TRBJ1-2 and V is TRBV13; no reliable D call. Per the germline V gene, CDR1 is PRHDT and CDR2 is FYEKMQ (reference sequence). This CDR3 spans 16 amino acids. V shed 0 bases and J shed 8 bases, with 19 bases lying between them. In DNA, the CDR3 is TGTGCCAGCAGCTTAGGTCGCTCGGGAACAGCCGAGGGCTACACCTTC. Translation: CASSLGRSGTAEGYTF.

This chain joins TRBV7-6 and TRBJ2-5; 9 bases agree with TRBD2. V trimming: 0 bases; J trimming: 5 bases; junction bases outside the gene matches: 4. The CDR3 is 15 residues long. Germline V gene data show CDR1 as SGHVS and CDR2 as FNYEAQ. The CDR3 loop reads CASSLASLAGETQYF. The CDR3 coding sequence is TGTGCCAGCAGCTTAGCGAGCCTAGCGGGGGAGACCCAGTACTTC.

In this sample, this clone turned up once. The V and J genes are TRBV4-3 and TRBJ2-1, with TRBD2 identical over 8 bases. The CDR3 has 13 amino acids. V was pared by 4 bases and J by 7 bases, with 3 bases of the junction left unmatched. CDR1 and CDR2 (germline): LGHNA, YSLEER. In nucleotides, the CDR3 is TGCGCCAGCAGCCCGGCGGGAGGTAATGAGCAGTTCTTC. This sequence encodes CASSPAGGNEQFF.

The genes are TRBV6-5 and TRBJ1-5, with D possibly TRBD1 on 6 matching bases. The CDR3 runs 14 residues. Germline CDR1 and CDR2: MNHEY and SVGAGI. V was cut by 0 bases and J by 7 bases, with 10 bases left in between. CDR3 in DNA: TGTGCCAGCAGTTACTCCGGGGGGCGACAGCCCCAGCATTTT. It translates to CASSYSGGRQPQHF.

The chain has TRBV5-8 and TRBJ1-2; no firm D call. V gave up 2 bases and J gave up 1 base, with 6 bases separating them. The CDR3 loop spans 13 amino acids. Germline V gives CDR1 SGHTS, CDR2 YDEGEE. The CDR3 here is CASSLYSNYGYTF. CDR3 DNA sequence: TGTGCCAGCAGCTTATACAGTAACTATGGCTACACCTTC.

DNA of the CDR3: TGTGCCAGCAGTGGACAGCAAACTGTTCGAAAGAAACCCCTCCACTTT. Translating it yields CASSGQQTVRKKPLHF. The chain couples TRBV6-1 to TRBJ1-6, with a tentative D call TRBD1 (5 bases). From germline, CDR1 is MNHNS and CDR2 SASEGT. V shed 4 bases and J shed 12 bases, with 22 bases lying between them. The CDR3 covers 16 residues.

This rearrangement joins TRBV28 to TRBJ1-3; 7 positions match TRBD1. The germline gives CDR1 MDHEN, CDR2 SYDVKM. The CDR3 is 16 residues long. V shed 6 bases and J 4 bases; nucleotides not matched to a gene: 12. Written as DNA, the CDR3 is TGTGCCAGCAGGGAGGGGGCAGGGGTCGGCGGAAACACCATATATTTT. It codes for CASREGAGVGGNTIYF. Complete variable domain (other parts from reference TRBV28 and TRBJ1-3): DVKVTQSSRYLVKRTGEKVFLECVQDMDHENMFWYRQDPGLGLRLIYFSYDVKMKEKGDIPEGYSVSREKKERFSLILESASTNQTSMYLCASREGAGVGGNTIYFGEGSWLTVV.